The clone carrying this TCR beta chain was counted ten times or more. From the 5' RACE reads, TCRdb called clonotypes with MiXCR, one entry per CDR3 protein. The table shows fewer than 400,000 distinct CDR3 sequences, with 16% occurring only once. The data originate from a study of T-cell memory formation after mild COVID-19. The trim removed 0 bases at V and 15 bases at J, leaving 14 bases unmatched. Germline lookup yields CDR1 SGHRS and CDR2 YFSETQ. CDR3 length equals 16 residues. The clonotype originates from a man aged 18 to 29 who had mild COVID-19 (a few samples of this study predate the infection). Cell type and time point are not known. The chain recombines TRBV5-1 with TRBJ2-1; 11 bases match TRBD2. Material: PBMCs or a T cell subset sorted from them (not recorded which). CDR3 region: CASSLGTSGSTMSVFF. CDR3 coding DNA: TGCGCCAGCAGCTTGGGCACTAGCGGGAGTACAATGAGTGTGTTCTTC.